This T cell receptor beta chain was sequenced in a study of T cells in Graves' hyperthyroidism and ophthalmopathy. The source material, RNA transcripts, was used to amplify TCR beta CDR3 regions. The primer set for the first-round RT-PCR of the TCR CDR3 was HTBI. TCRdb processed the multiplex PCR reads anew with MiXCR; each CDR3 protein has one entry. The sample has about 380,000 distinct CDR3 sequences; around 14% are singletons. Cells are PBMCs isolated from over 7.5 ml of fresh blood. Germline values: CDR1 SGHNT, CDR2 YENEEA. The CDR3 is made up of 16 amino acids. V was cut by 0 bases and J by 7 bases, with 18 bases left in between.

Sequencing input: blood. V and J are TRBV11-3 and TRBJ1-2, with D possibly matching TRBD1 (6 bases). This clonotype was obtained from a woman aged 55-70 years with Graves' hyperthyroidism. The CDR3 region has the DNA TGTGCCAGCAGCTTAGAACAAAGGGGGGGGCCAGGTGGCTACACCTTC. Its protein is CASSLEQRGGPGGYTF.